The 3 T cell receptor beta chains in this list originate from one sample, sequenced in a study of cytomegalovirus exposure and HLA in healthy donors. It was with 60 Vbeta and 13 Jbeta primers that the PCR ran. Profiled with immunoSEQ multiplex PCR; TCRdb holds only in-frame clones, not every one. This listing includes fewer than 100,000 clones. Input material: PBMCs. The receptors were sampled from a man aged 45-65 years in good health and CMV-seronegative.

The V gene is TRBV19, the J gene TRBJ1-1; D is ambiguous. The CDR3 consists of 14 residues. Germline lookup yields CDR1 LNHDA and CDR2 SQIVND (reference sequence). V lost 3 bases and J 4 bases, leaving 12 bases between the germline ends. DNA of the CDR3: TGTGCCAGTAGTATCCAGGTTGGGAGCACTGAAGCTTTCTTT. This encodes CASSIQVGSTEAFF.

About this clone itself: No conserved phenylalanine or tryptophan ends this CDR3, so it is likely a read error. V and J are TRBV18 and TRBJ1-2; 7 bases line up with TRBD1. Germline V gene data show CDR1 as KGHSH and CDR2 as LQKENI. The CDR3 contains 14 residues. V dropped 5 bases and J dropped 5; count of bases not matched to a gene: 8. CDR3 loop: CASSSQGQGYGYTL. CDR3 DNA: TGTGCCAGCTCATCACAGGGGCAAGGATATGGCTACACCCTC.

As regards this clone: An end of the junction differs from the germline gene, which may be a read error. The rearrangement uses TRBV7-7 and TRBJ2-3, with D possibly being TRBD2 (6 bases). CDR1 is SSHAT, CDR2 FNYEAQ, per germline (reference sequence). CDR3 size: 14 residues. The CDR3 coding sequence is TGTGCTAGCAGCCCACAGCGGGGCACAGATACGCAGTATTTT. Amino acid sequence: CASSPQRGTDTQYF.